The clone carrying this TCR beta chain was observed a handful of times. TCRdb re-derived calls from the RT-PCR reads in MiXCR, one entry per CDR3 protein. The sample shows roughly 500,000 distinct CDR3 sequences, under 30% of them seen only once. This entry is derived from a study of response to subunit inactivated influenza vaccine. V lost 6 bases to trimming and J lost 4 bases, with 12 bases between them. The CDR3 totals 14 residues. This sample was shared with a second study, whose subject was T cells expressing NK-cell markers. That publication notes: Synthesis of TCR beta cDNA relied on 5'RACE template switching carrying UMIs. HCMV seropositivity characterized seven of the eight sequenced donors, and seronegativity one. Anti-gamma-delta TCR antibody use in several experiments restricted sorting to alpha-beta TCR T cells. Once again these clonotypes came out on top in the CD3+CD56-NKG2C+ fraction of several donors.

The clonotype originates from a man in his fifties or sixties who received an inactivated influenza vaccine. This chain links TRBV12-3 or TRBV12-4 with TRBJ1-4; D remains unclear. Sequenced material: CD4+ T cells sorted from PBMCs, taken roughly 13 days after vaccination. CDR3 nucleotide sequence: TGTGCCAGCAGGTTCCGGCAAATTAATGAAAAACTGTTTTTT. It specifies CASRFRQINEKLFF.